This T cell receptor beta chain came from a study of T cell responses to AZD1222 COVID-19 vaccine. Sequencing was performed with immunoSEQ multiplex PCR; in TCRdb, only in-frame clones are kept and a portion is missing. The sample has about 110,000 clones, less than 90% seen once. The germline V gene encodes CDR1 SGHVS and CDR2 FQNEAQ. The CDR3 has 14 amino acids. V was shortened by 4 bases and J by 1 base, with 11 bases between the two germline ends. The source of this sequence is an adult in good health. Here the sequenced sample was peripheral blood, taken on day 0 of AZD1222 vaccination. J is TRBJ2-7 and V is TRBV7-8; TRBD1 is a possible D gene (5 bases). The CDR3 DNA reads TGTGCCAGCAGCTCGACAAGGGGTTCCTACGAGCAGTACTTC. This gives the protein CASSSTRGSYEQYF.